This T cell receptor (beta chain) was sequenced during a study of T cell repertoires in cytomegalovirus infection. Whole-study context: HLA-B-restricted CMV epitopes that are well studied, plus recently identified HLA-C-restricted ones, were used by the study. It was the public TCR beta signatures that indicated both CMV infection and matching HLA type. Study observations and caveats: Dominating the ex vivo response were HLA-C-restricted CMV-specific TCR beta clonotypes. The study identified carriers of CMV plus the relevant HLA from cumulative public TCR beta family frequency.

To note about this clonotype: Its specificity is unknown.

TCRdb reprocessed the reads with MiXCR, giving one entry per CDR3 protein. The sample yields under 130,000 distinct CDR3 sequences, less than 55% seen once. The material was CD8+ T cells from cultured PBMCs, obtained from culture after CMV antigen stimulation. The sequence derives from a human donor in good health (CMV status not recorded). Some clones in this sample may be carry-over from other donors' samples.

The CDR3: CASSLEDRGLYSGANVLTF. DNA for the CDR3: TGTGCCAGCAGCTTGGAGGACAGGGGCTTATACTCTGGGGCCAACGTCCTGACTTTC. This sequence joins TRBV7-8 and TRBJ2-6; 9 nucleotides match TRBD1. J was trimmed by 0 bases and V by 3 bases; bases with no gene match: 9. Germline V gene lookup returns CDR1 SGHVS and CDR2 FQNEAQ. The length of the CDR3 is 19 residues. The full variable domain, with the rest looked up from reference TRBV7-8 and TRBJ2-6, is GAGVSQSPRYKVAKRGQDVALRCDPISGHVSLFWYQQALGQGPEFLTYFQNEAQLDKSGLPSDRFFAERPEGSVSTLKIQRTQQEDSAVYLCASSLEDRGLYSGANVLTFGAGSRLTVL.